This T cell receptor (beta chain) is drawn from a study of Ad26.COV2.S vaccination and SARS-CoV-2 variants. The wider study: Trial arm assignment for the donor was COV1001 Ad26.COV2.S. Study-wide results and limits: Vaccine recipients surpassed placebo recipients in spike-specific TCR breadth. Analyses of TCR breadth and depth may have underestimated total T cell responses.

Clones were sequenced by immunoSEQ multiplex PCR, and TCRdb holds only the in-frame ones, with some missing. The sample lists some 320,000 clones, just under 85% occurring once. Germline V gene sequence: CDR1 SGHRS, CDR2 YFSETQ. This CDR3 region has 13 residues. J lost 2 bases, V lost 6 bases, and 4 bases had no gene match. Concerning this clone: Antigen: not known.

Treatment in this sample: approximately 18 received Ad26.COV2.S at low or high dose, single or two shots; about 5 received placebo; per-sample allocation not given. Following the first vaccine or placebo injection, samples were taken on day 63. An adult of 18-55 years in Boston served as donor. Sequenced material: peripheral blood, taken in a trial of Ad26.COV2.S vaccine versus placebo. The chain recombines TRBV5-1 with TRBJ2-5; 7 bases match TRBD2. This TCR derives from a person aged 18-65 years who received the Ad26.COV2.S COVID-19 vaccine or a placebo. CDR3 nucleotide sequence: TGCGCCAGCAAGCTAGCGGTACAAGAGACCCAGTACTTC. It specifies CASKLAVQETQYF.